Presented here are 4 T cell receptor beta chains from one specimen sequenced in a study of vaccination effects on CD4 cells after COVID-19. TCRdb keeps only in-frame clones here, not all; method: immunoSEQ multiplex PCR. The sample holds roughly 45,000 clones, around 72% seen once. Their recognized antigens are unknown. CD4+ T cells specific for antigen were expanded with viral peptide pools by the ViraFEST assay before sequencing. Once cultured for more than nine days, the cells underwent separation to obtain CD4+ T cells. Between March and December 2020, the person had a SARS-CoV-2 infection that PCR confirmed. Sequences were derived from CD4+ T cells from PBMCs cultured with a peptide pool, sampled before COVID-19 vaccination. All receptors derive from a human donor who had a prior SARS-CoV-2 infection.

This chain links TRBV18 with TRBJ2-1, with 10 bases that match TRBD1. CDR1 KGHSH and CDR2 LQKENI come from the germline V gene. The CDR3 is 14 amino acids. After removal of 3 bases from V and 10 bases from J, the junction contained 6 bases not matched to a gene. In DNA form, the CDR3 reads TGTGCCAGCTCACCGACGACAGGGGGCCGGGAGCAGTTCTTC. This gives the protein CASSPTTGGREQFF.

This chain joins TRBV12-3 or TRBV12-4 and TRBJ1-1; possibly TRBD1 for D (6 bases). This CDR3 contains 13 residues. V gave up 2 bases and J gave up 3 bases, with 7 bases separating them. The CDR3 spells CASSLSGDTEAFF. The CDR3 nucleotides read TGTGCCAGCAGTTTATCAGGGGACACTGAAGCTTTCTTT.

The chain has TRBV4-2 and TRBJ2-7, with a tentative D call TRBD1 (6 bases). The CDR3 has 16 residues. Germline V lookup: CDR1 LGHNA, CDR2 YNFKEQ. V was trimmed by 1 base and J by 0 bases, leaving 13 bases between them. CDR3 region: CASSQARGGSSYEQYF. The DNA for the CDR3 is TGTGCCAGCAGCCAAGCGCGAGGGGGTAGCTCCTACGAGCAGTACTTC.

J is TRBJ2-5 and V is TRBV30; weak D call: TRBD2 (7 bases). Trimming stripped 5 bases from V and 7 bases from J, with 11 bases between. The CDR3 has 11 residues. CDR1 GTSNPN and CDR2 SVGIG come from the germline V gene (reference sequence). This CDR3 is CAWGRGGTQYF. The CDR3, as DNA: TGTGCCTGGGGAAGGGGGGGGACCCAGTACTTC.